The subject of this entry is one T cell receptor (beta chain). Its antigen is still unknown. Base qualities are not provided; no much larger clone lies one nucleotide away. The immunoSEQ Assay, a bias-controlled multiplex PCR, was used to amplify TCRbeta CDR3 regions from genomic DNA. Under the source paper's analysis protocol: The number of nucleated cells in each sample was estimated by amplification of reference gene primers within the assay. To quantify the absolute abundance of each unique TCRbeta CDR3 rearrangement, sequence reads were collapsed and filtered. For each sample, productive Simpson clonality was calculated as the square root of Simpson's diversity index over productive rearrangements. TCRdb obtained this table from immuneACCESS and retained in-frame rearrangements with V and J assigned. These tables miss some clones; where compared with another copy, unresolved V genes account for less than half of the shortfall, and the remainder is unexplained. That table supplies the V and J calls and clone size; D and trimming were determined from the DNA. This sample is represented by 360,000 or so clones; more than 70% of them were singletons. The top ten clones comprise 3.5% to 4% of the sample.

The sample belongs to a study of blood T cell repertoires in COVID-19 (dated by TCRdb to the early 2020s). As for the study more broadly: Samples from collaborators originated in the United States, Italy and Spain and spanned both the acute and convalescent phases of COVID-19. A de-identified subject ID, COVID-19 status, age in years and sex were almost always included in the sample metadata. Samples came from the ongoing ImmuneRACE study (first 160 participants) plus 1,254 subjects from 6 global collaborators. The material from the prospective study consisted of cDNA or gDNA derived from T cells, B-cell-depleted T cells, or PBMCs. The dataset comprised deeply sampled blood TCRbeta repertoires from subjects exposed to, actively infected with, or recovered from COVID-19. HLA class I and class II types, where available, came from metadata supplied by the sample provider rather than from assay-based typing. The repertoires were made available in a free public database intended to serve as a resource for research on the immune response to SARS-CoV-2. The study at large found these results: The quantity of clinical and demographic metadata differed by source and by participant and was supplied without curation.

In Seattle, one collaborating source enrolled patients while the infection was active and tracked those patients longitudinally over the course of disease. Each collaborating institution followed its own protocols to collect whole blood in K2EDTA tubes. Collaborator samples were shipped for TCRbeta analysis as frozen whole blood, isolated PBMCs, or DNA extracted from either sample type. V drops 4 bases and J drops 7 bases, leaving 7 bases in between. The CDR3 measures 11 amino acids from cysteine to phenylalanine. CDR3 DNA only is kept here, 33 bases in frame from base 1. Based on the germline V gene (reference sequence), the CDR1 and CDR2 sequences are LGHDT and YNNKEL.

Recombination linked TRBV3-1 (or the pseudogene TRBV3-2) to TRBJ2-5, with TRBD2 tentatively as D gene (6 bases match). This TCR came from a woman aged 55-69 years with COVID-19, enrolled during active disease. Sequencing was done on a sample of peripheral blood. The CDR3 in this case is CASSLGGTQYF. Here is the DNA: TGTGCCAGCAGCCTCGGGGGGACCCAGTACTTC.